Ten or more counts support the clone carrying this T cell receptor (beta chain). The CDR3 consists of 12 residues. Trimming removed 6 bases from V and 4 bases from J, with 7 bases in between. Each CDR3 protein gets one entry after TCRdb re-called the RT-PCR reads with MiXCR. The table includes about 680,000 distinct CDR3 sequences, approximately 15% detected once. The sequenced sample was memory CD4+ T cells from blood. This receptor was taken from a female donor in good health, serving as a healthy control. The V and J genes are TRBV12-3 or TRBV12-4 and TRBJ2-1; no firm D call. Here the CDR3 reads CASSYSYNEQFF. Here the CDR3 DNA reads TGTGCCAGCAGCTACAGTTACAATGAGCAGTTCTTC.